This T cell receptor (beta chain) derives from a study of blood T cell repertoires in COVID-19. Study as a whole: Acute and convalescent COVID-19 samples came from the United States, Italy and Spain. PBMCs, B-cell-depleted T cells, or T cells were the source of the cDNA or gDNA that made up the material.

Individuals aged about 18 to 89 years were recruited from fewer than 30 US areas. Original processing notes: The authors estimated nucleated cell counts from reference gene primer amplification. The method was immunoSEQ multiplex PCR; TCRdb's version includes in-frame clones alone and lacks a portion of them. V, J and clone size are taken as reported in that table, and D and trimming were inferred from the DNA itself. The top ten clones hold 0.95% to 1.5% of a sample with a few hundred thousand clones, roughly nine tenths of them seen once. Germline trimming cut 5 bases from V and 2 bases from J; bases unmatched to any gene: 6. Germline CDR1 LNHDA, CDR2 SQIVND (reference sequence). There are 15 residues in the CDR3.

The chain employs TRBV19 and TRBJ1-3, with 7 bases that match TRBD1. The origin of this receptor is a human donor in a cohort exposed to, infected with or recovered from COVID-19 (not recorded which). The donor label of this sample is uncertain. Sample: PBMCs or T cells enriched from blood (not recorded which). The CDR3 protein is CASSPQTGAGNTIYF. In DNA form, the CDR3 reads TGTGCCAGTAGTCCTCAAACAGGGGCTGGAAACACCATATATTTT.